This TCR beta chain was profiled in a study of cytomegalovirus exposure and HLA in healthy donors. Overall study results and limits: For most TCR sequences rarity was the rule, although some public TCRs occurred in many donors. Altogether, around 160 TCR beta chains were recorded as cytomegalovirus-associated.

The PCR made use of 60 Vbeta and 13 Jbeta primers. The table came from immunoSEQ multiplex PCR; TCRdb's copy has only in-frame clones and leaves some out. Here the sample spans 150,000 to 200,000 clones, approximately 79% being singletons. This CDR3 has 16 residues. With V trimmed by 5 bases and J by 4 bases, 12 bases remained unmatched. Germline lookup yields CDR1 MNHEY and CDR2 SMNVEV (reference sequence). As for this clone: The antigen remains undetermined.

There were likely unrecorded immune exposures, though donors were nominally healthy when sampled. Material for sequencing was PBMCs. This chain joins TRBV27 and TRBJ1-2, with 8 bases matching TRBD1. The clonotype originates from a man aged 50 to 59 in good health and CMV-seropositive. CDR3 loop: CASSPRTGQGSYGYTF. Here the CDR3 DNA reads TGTGCCAGCAGTCCTCGGACAGGGCAGGGTTCCTATGGCTACACCTTC.